Shown below are 26 T cell receptor beta chains from a single sample sequenced in a study of Ad26.COV2.S vaccination and SARS-CoV-2 variants. Stated treatment: 15 to 20 received Ad26.COV2.S at low or high dose, single or two shots; about 5 received placebo; per-sample allocation not given. Samples came from day 63 after the first vaccine or placebo injection. Clones were sequenced by immunoSEQ multiplex PCR, and TCRdb holds only the in-frame ones, with some missing. Counted here are over 400,000 clones, about 90% occurring once; the ten biggest clones make up approximately 1.6%. Sequenced here: peripheral blood, sampled in a trial of Ad26.COV2.S vaccine versus placebo. The receptors come from a person between 18 and 65 years old who received the Ad26.COV2.S COVID-19 vaccine or a placebo.

This clone was counted between two and nine times. The genes are TRBV27 and TRBJ2-2; D is uncertain. CDR3 length: 14 amino acids. Trimming left V 0 bases short and J 6 bases short, with 8 bases between. Per the germline V gene, CDR1 is MNHEY and CDR2 is SMNVEV (reference sequence). DNA for the CDR3: TGTGCCAGCAGTTTATCCACAGTTTCCGGGGAGCTGTTTTTT. It translates to CASSLSTVSGELFF.

The chain uses TRBV11-2 and TRBJ2-5; D is perhaps TRBD2 (6 bases). The ends were cut back, 4 bases at V and 2 bases at J, with 23 bases in the middle. The CDR3 has 18 amino acids. In germline, CDR1 is SGHAT, CDR2 FQNNGV. The CDR3 is CASSSPWPGLRVQETQYF. The CDR3 DNA follows: TGTGCCAGCAGCTCACCTTGGCCGGGACTGAGGGTGCAAGAGACCCAGTACTTC.

The rearrangement joins TRBV12-3 or TRBV12-4 to TRBJ1-6; no clear D gene. With 6 bases removed from V and 8 bases from J, the gap between germline ends came to 8 bases. This CDR3 contains 12 residues. The CDR3 reads CASRGFDSPLHF. The CDR3 DNA is TGTGCCAGCAGAGGGTTCGATTCACCCCTCCACTTT.

This clone was picked up one time. This chain joins TRBV5-1 and TRBJ1-3; D is undetermined. Trimming shortened V by 5 bases and J by 0 bases, and 12 bases separated the two germline ends. Germline CDR1 reads SGHRS; CDR2 reads YFSETQ. The CDR3 loop spans 15 amino acids. The CDR3 sequence: CASRTTGDSGNTIYF. Here the CDR3 DNA reads TGCGCCAGCAGGACCACGGGAGACTCTGGAAACACCATATATTTT.

The chain links TRBV19 to TRBJ1-1; unclear D gene. The CDR3 runs to 12 residues. Per germline, CDR1 LNHDA and CDR2 SQIVND (reference sequence). The germline V and J ends were trimmed by 1 base and 6 bases, with 6 bases remaining between them. In DNA, the CDR3 is TGTGCCAGTAGTATAGTGGTCGCTGAAGCTTTCTTT. This codes for CASSIVVAEAFF.

This clone was counted once. This chain uses TRBV7-6 with TRBJ2-2, with 8 bases that match TRBD2. The V gene's germline CDR1 is SGHVS and CDR2 FNYEAQ. The junction had 20 bases not matched to a gene; V was cut back by 0 bases and J by 5 bases. CDR3 size: 21 residues. The DNA of the CDR3 is TGTGCCAGCAGCTTAGCCCCCCCCGGGGGGGCCTCTGTATGGTATACCGGGGAGCTGTTTTTT. Translated, it gives CASSLAPPGGASVWYTGELFF.

CDR3 bases: TGTGCCATCATGGAGGGCGGCTCCTACAATGAGCAGTTCTTC. Translated: CAIMEGGSYNEQFF. V and J are TRBV10-3 and TRBJ2-1, with a possible D match to TRBD2 (6 bases). The CDR3 covers 14 residues. Deletions cut 7 bases from V and 0 bases from J, with 10 bases between. From germline, CDR1 is ENHRY and CDR2 SYGVKD.

The V call is TRBV11-2, the J call TRBJ1-3; D is unclear. With 0 bases removed from V and 5 bases from J, the gap between germline ends came to 17 bases. This CDR3 has 17 residues. Germline assignment: CDR1 SGHAT and CDR2 FQNNGV. The chain's CDR3 is CASSLDFSRVHRNTIYF. CDR3 sequence (DNA): TGTGCCAGCAGCTTAGATTTCTCAAGGGTTCATAGAAACACCATATATTTT.

The rearrangement links TRBV12-5 to TRBJ2-1; D unclear. CDR1 is LGHNT, CDR2 FRNRAP, per germline. V shed 0 bases and J shed 3 bases, with 9 bases lying between them. CDR3 length: 15 amino acids. The CDR3 loop is CASGLVLDFYNEQFF. In nucleotides, the CDR3 is TGTGCTAGTGGTTTGGTATTGGATTTCTACAATGAGCAGTTCTTC. Full variable domain (outside the CDR3, taken from reference TRBV12-5 and TRBJ2-1): DARVTQTPRHKVTEMGQEVTMRCQPILGHNTVFWYRQTMMQGLELLAYFRNRAPLDDSGMPKDRFSAEMPDATLATLKIQPSEPRDSAVYFCASGLVLDFYNEQFFGPGTRLTVL.

The chain is built from TRBV9 and TRBJ2-3, with TRBD1 matching 8 bases. The germline CDR1 and CDR2 sequences are SGDLS and YYNGEE. CDR3 size: 15 residues. Unmatched junction bases numbered 11, after V lost 4 bases and J lost 7 bases. The CDR3 protein is CASSQSGQGENTQYF. The CDR3 DNA reads as TGTGCCAGCAGCCAATCCGGACAGGGAGAAAATACGCAGTATTTT.

The chain has TRBV5-8 and TRBJ1-2; no clear D. V lost 0 bases to trimming and J lost 2 bases, with 14 bases between them. The germline CDR1 and CDR2 sequences are SGHTS and YDEGEE. The CDR3 loop spans 16 amino acids. The CDR3: CASSLGFQPSNYGYTF. The CDR3 DNA sequence: TGTGCCAGCAGCTTGGGGTTCCAGCCGTCGAACTATGGCTACACCTTC.

The chain has TRBV11-2 and TRBJ2-1; no clear D. This CDR3 contains 13 residues. Germline CDR1 is SGHAT and CDR2 is FQNNGV. V lost 5 bases, J lost 6 bases, and 11 bases lay in between. CDR3 loop: CASSPASINEQFF. The DNA for the CDR3 is TGTGCCAGCAGCCCCGCTAGTATCAATGAGCAGTTCTTC.

The chain has TRBV30 and TRBJ2-2; D may match TRBD1 or TRBD2 (5 bases each). Germline-derived CDR1 and CDR2 are GTSNPN and SVGIG (reference sequence). CDR3 length equals 13 residues. V lost 3 bases to trimming and J lost 6 bases, with 11 bases between them. DNA for the CDR3: TGTGCCTGGAGGTTCGGGGCTGCCGGGGAGCTGTTTTTT. Residues: CAWRFGAAGELFF. Full variable domain (missing parts from reference TRBV30 and TRBJ2-2): SQTIHQWPATLVQPVGSPLSLECTVEGTSNPNLYWYRQAAGRGLQLLFYSVGIGQISSEVPQNLSASRPQDRQFILSSKKLLLSDSGFYLCAWRFGAAGELFFGEGSRLTVL.

J is TRBJ2-5 and V is TRBV4-3; D is tentatively TRBD1 or TRBD2 (7 bases each). This CDR3 has 15 residues. In germline, CDR1 is LGHNA, CDR2 YSLEER. Between the trimmed V and J ends, which lost 1 base and 2 bases, there was a span of 11 bases. The CDR3 spells CASSQGGGQQETQYF. The CDR3 DNA sequence: TGCGCCAGCAGCCAAGGGGGGGGACAGCAAGAGACCCAGTACTTC.

This sequence joins TRBV2 and TRBJ2-7; D gene unclear. The CDR3 runs 11 residues. V was cut by 2 bases and J by 9 bases, with 8 bases left in between. The germline V gene has CDR1 SNHLY and CDR2 FYNNEI. CDR3 coding DNA: TGTGCCAGCAGTGAACCGCCGCGGCAGTACTTC. This sequence encodes CASSEPPRQYF. Supplemented by reference TRBV2 and TRBJ2-7, the full variable domain reads EPEVTQTPSHQVTQMGQEVILRCVPISNHLYFYWYRQILGQKVEFLVSFYNNEISEKSEIFDDQFSVERPDGSNFTLKIRSTKLEDSAMYFCASSEPPRQYFGPGTRLTVT.

The CDR3 coding sequence is TGTGCCAGCTCACCTTTCGGCAGCATAGCCAAAAACATTCAGTACTTC. It encodes CASSPFGSIAKNIQYF. V and J are TRBV18 and TRBJ2-4, with unresolved D. Trimming took 3 bases from V and 0 from J, leaving 12 bases between them. The CDR3 totals 16 residues. CDR1 and CDR2 from the germline V gene are KGHSH and LQKENI.

The CDR3 loop reads CASSTGQGYTGELFF. The CDR3 DNA follows: TGTGCCAGCAGTACGGGACAGGGATACACCGGGGAGCTGTTTTTT. This chain joins TRBV2 and TRBJ2-2; 9 bases line up with TRBD1. This CDR3 has 15 amino acids. Germline V gene lookup returns CDR1 SNHLY and CDR2 FYNNEI. The ends lost 5 bases at V and 3 bases at J; junction bases unmatched: 4.

The genes are TRBV12-3 or TRBV12-4 and TRBJ1-2; D is possibly TRBD1 (5 bases). V lost 5 bases to trimming and J lost 3 bases, with 7 bases between them. The length of the CDR3 is 12 residues. The CDR3 DNA reads TGTGCCAGCAGTCTGACAGACTATGGCTACACCTTC. The encoded protein is CASSLTDYGYTF.

This clone was seen only once. This sequence joins TRBV9 and TRBJ2-7; D remains ambiguous. The V gene lost 2 bases and the J gene lost 2 bases, with 8 bases spanning the gap. CDR3 size: 13 residues. Germline V lookup: CDR1 SGDLS, CDR2 YYNGEE. The CDR3 nucleotides are TGTGCCAGCAGCGTTGGGGTTGCCTACGAGCAGTACTTC. Protein product: CASSVGVAYEQYF.

V and J are TRBV18 and TRBJ2-1; weak D call: TRBD1 (6 bases). Trimming took off 2 bases at V and 9 bases at J, with 11 bases between the two ends. CDR3 size: 13 residues. The germline CDR1 and CDR2 sequences are KGHSH and LQKENI. The DNA for the CDR3 is TGTGCCAGCTCACCAACAGGGTGGGTTGAGCAGTTCTTC. Translation: CASSPTGWVEQFF.

The gene calls are TRBV7-2 and TRBJ2-3, with TRBD2 identical over 12 bases. The CDR3 length is 15 residues. From germline, CDR1 is SGHTA and CDR2 FQGNSA. Unmatched junction bases numbered 4, after V lost 5 bases and J lost 4 bases. The CDR3 nucleotides are TGTGCCAGCAGCGCGGCTAGCGGGGGGGCAGATACGCAGTATTTT. It codes for CASSAASGGADTQYF.

The chain carries TRBV5-6 and TRBJ2-2; 8 bases fit TRBD2. The CDR3 is 16 residues long. The germline V gene has CDR1 SGHDT and CDR2 YYEEEE. Losses at the gene ends were 3 bases for V and 3 bases for J; bases not matched to a gene: 7. The CDR3 here is CASSSGLEYYTGELFF. CDR3 DNA sequence: TGTGCCAGCAGCTCGGGACTAGAATACTACACCGGGGAGCTGTTTTTT.

This clone appeared a single time. The V and J genes are TRBV6-5 and TRBJ2-7, with TRBD2 matching over 8 bases. Germline CDR1 is MNHEY and CDR2 is SVGAGI. The V and J ends lost 2 bases and 0 bases, in that order; junction bases with no gene match: 6. The CDR3 runs to 16 residues. CDR3 residues: CASSYVGGVSSYEQYF. The CDR3, as DNA: TGTGCCAGCAGTTACGTCGGGGGGGTGAGCTCCTACGAGCAGTACTTC.

The rearrangement uses TRBV5-1 and TRBJ2-2, with D unresolved. This CDR3 is 13 amino acids long. CDR1 and CDR2 from the germline V gene are SGHRS and YFSETQ. The germline V and J ends were trimmed by 0 bases and 7 bases, with 7 bases remaining between them. The CDR3 sequence is CASSLVVLGELFF. For the CDR3, the DNA is TGCGCCAGCAGCTTGGTGGTGCTCGGGGAGCTGTTTTTT.

The V call is TRBV9, the J call TRBJ2-5, with TRBD2 matching over 7 bases. V gave up 3 bases and J gave up 5 bases; unmatched junction bases: 13. This CDR3 is 16 amino acids long. Germline assignment: CDR1 SGDLS and CDR2 YYNGEE. For the CDR3, the DNA is TGTGCCAGCAGCGCCCCCGTTGGGGGGGAGCGGGAGACCCAGTACTTC. Translating it yields CASSAPVGGERETQYF.

The chain is built from TRBV7-2 and TRBJ1-5, with unresolved D. The CDR3 totals 16 residues. V lost 2 bases to trimming and J lost 4 bases, with 15 bases between them. Germline values: CDR1 SGHTA, CDR2 FQGNSA. The CDR3 loop is CASSLLGRRENQPQHF. CDR3 nucleotide sequence: TGTGCCAGCAGCTTATTGGGTCGAAGAGAGAATCAGCCCCAGCATTTT.